This T cell receptor beta chain was sequenced in a study of T-cell memory formation after mild COVID-19. TCRdb processed the 5' RACE reads anew with MiXCR; each CDR3 protein has one entry. This sample carries about 260,000 distinct CDR3 sequences, over 15% of them seen once, and the ten largest clones take around 21%. This clonotype was counted at least ten times. V lost 4 bases and J lost 5, with 12 bases in between. From germline, CDR1 is SGHRS and CDR2 YFSETQ. The CDR3 runs 14 residues. The sample was PBMCs or a T cell subset sorted from them (not recorded which). The sequence derives from a man aged 18 to 29 who had mild COVID-19 (a few samples of this study predate the infection). Cell type and time point are not known. The chain carries TRBV5-1 and TRBJ1-4; D not certain. The CDR3 reads CASSKGFPNEKLFF. The DNA for the CDR3 is TGCGCCAGCAGCAAGGGTTTCCCGAATGAAAAACTGTTTTTT.